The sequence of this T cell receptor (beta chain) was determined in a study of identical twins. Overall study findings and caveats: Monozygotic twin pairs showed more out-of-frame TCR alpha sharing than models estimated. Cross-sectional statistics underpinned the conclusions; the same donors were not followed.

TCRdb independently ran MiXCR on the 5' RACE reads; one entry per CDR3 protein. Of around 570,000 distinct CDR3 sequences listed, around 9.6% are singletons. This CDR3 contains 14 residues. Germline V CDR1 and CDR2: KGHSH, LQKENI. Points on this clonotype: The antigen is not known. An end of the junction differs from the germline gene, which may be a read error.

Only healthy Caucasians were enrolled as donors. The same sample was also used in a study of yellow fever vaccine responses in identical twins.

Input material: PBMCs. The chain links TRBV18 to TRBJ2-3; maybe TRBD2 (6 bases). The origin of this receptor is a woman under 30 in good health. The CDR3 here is CDSSPGGGTDTQYF. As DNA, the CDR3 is TGTGACAGCTCACCAGGAGGGGGCACAGATACGCAGTATTTT.